Given below is one TCR beta chain in context. The CDR3 is 19 amino acids. Trimming removed 5 bases from V and 3 bases from J; junction bases left unmatched: 19. Per germline, CDR1 SGHTA and CDR2 FQGTGA. The sample belongs to a study of blood T cell repertoires in COVID-19. The wider study: The origin of the acute and convalescent COVID-19 samples was the United States, Italy and Spain. Sample material is recorded as cDNA or gDNA derived from T cells, B-cell-depleted T cells, or PBMCs.

In the authors' methods: The authors estimated nucleated cell counts from reference gene primer amplification. Some clones are missing from TCRdb's copy, which holds only in-frame ones; the method was immunoSEQ multiplex PCR. The D gene and trimming were derived from the DNA, and the V and J assignments and clone size from that table. Of some 95,000 clones in the sample, over 75% were seen once. The receptor's source is a man aged 65-85 years with acute or convalescent COVID-19. The sequenced sample consisted of peripheral blood. This sequence joins TRBV7-3 and TRBJ2-1; 7 bases match TRBD2. The CDR3 sequence is CASSPRLAEAYKGYNEQFF. The CDR3, as DNA: TGTGCCAGCAGCCCACGCCTAGCGGAGGCCTACAAAGGCTACAATGAGCAGTTCTTC.